This TCR beta chain was sequenced for a study of blood T cell repertoires in COVID-19 (dated by TCRdb to 2019 to 2021). Study-wide context: Collaborator samples came from the United States, Italy and Spain and covered acute and convalescent phases of COVID-19. The samples were drawn from the first 160 participants of the ongoing ImmuneRACE study and from 1,200 or so subjects provided by 6 global collaborators. Nearly every sample came with metadata listing a de-identified subject ID, COVID-19 status, age in years and sex. Where HLA class I and class II types were available, the types were taken from metadata supplied by the sample provider, not from assay-based typing. The material from the prospective study consisted of cDNA or gDNA derived from T cells, B-cell-depleted T cells, or PBMCs. Subjects who had been exposed to COVID-19, were actively infected with it, or had recovered from it provided the deeply sampled blood TCRbeta repertoires that made up the dataset. The repertoires were released in a freely available public database intended as a resource for research on the immune response to SARS-CoV-2.

TCRbeta CDR3 regions were amplified from genomic DNA by means of the immunoSEQ Assay, a bias-controlled multiplex PCR. For the original study's pipeline: The number of nucleated cells in each sample was estimated by amplification of reference gene primers within the assay. To quantify the absolute abundance of each unique TCRbeta CDR3 rearrangement, sequence reads were collapsed and filtered. For each sample, productive Simpson clonality was calculated as the square root of Simpson's diversity index over productive rearrangements. Not all clones reach the TCRdb copy of this immuneACCESS table, which keeps in-frame sequences only. Checked studies attribute under half of the gap to unresolved V genes and leave the rest unexplained. V and J calls and clone size are as listed in that table; D and trimming were resolved from the DNA. The sample contains hundreds of thousands of clones, 75% to 90% of them found a single time. The ten largest clones capture around a tenth of the sample.

Study-level results and caveats: The amount of clinical and demographic metadata varied by source and participant and was provided uncurated.

As concerns this clone: What antigen it recognizes has not been identified. The input lacks base qualities; no much larger clone sits a single base away.

Enrolling through a virtual design, the prospective study's participants ranged in age from roughly 18 to 95 years and lived across 20 to 30 United States geographic areas. In the prospective study, cohorts were assigned on the basis of participant-reported clinical history obtained from a screening survey and a study questionnaire. Recovered participants in ImmuneRACE Cohort 3 were defined as having two consecutive negative NP/OP PCR tests, clearance from a healthcare professional, or resolution of symptoms. In the prospective study, mobile phlebotomists collected whole blood, serum and a nasopharyngeal or oropharyngeal swab from each participant. Participants in the prospective study had the option to provide additional blood draws and questionnaires over a 2-month period. Before DNA extraction, blood samples from the prospective study were shipped at room temperature or frozen. The clonotype was recovered from a woman between 40 and 55 years old who had recovered from COVID-19. The source material was PBMCs or T cells enriched from blood (not recorded which).

DNA sequence: TGTGCCACCAGCAGAGTAGCGGGAGGGCATAATGAGCAGTTCTTC. Translation gives CATSRVAGGHNEQFF. The chain was built from TRBV15 and TRBJ2-1, and TRBD2 matches 11 of the central bases. Looking up the germline V gene (reference sequence) yields CDR1 LNHNV and CDR2 YYDKDF. Trimming accounts for 1 base at V and 7 bases at J, while the number of junction bases matched to no gene is 3. The CDR3 runs 15 residues from the cysteine to the phenylalanine. Only the CDR3 region is kept as DNA, spanning 45 bases read in frame from base 1.